This TCR beta chain was obtained from a study of T cell responses to AZD1222 COVID-19 vaccine. Whole-study results and caveats: With dominance at 160-218 and 743-854, vaccine-associated CD4 TCRs spanned spike.

Germline CDR1 reads MRHNA; CDR2 reads SNTAGT. The CDR3 is made up of 15 amino acids. With 3 bases clipped from V and 4 bases from J, the junction kept 4 bases outside the gene matches. Remarks on this clone: What it recognizes is unknown.

The protocol was immunoSEQ multiplex PCR, while the TCRdb copy is restricted to in-frame clones and leaves out a portion. Of 130,000 or so clones in the sample, about 89% are singletons; the top ten hold roughly 7.5%. This sample comprised peripheral blood, obtained 28 days after the second dose of the MenACWY control vaccine. The chain recombines TRBV6-4 with TRBJ2-2; 8 bases fit TRBD1. The sequence was obtained from an adult who received the MenACWY meningococcal vaccine as a control. This CDR3 reads CASSEQGAPTGELFF. CDR3 sequence (DNA): TGTGCCAGCAGTGAGCAGGGGGCGCCCACCGGGGAGCTGTTTTTT.